This T cell receptor beta chain was found in a study of radiotherapy plus CTLA-4 blockade in lung cancer. CDR3 length equals 15 residues. CDR1 is MGHRA and CDR2 is YSYEKL in the germline V gene. V dropped 4 bases and J dropped 8; count of bases not matched to a gene: 7. Produced via immunoSEQ multiplex PCR; TCRdb's table is partial and in-frame only. The profile shows 95,000 to 150,000 clones, 85% to 90% of them singletons. The rearrangement links TRBV4-1 to TRBJ2-1; 11 nucleotides agree with TRBD2. The TCR comes from a human donor with non-small cell lung cancer that progressed on radiotherapy plus ipilimumab. Sequencing was performed on peripheral blood, taken from a patient treated with radiotherapy plus ipilimumab. The CDR3 protein is CASSPFSGRAYEQFF. CDR3 nucleotide sequence: TGCGCCAGCAGCCCTTTTAGCGGGAGGGCCTATGAGCAGTTCTTC.